The 26 T cell receptor beta chains below come from one sample, sequenced in a study (dated by TCRdb to 2013 to 2016). Libraries were made using 5' RACE. Sequencing was carried out with an Illumina MiSeq. Starting from the raw public reads, TCRdb applied fastp trimming at Q25, assembled clones with MiXCR and retained in-frame beta chains. Under each unique CDR3 protein, matching rows form one entry showing the most common genes and DNA. This sample comprises some 10,000 distinct CDR3 sequences, roughly 66% of them detected only once. Roughly 6.2% of the sample is taken by the ten largest. The sample was tumor-infiltrating memory CD4+ T cells sorted from the breast tumor. The sample's cell subset or site label is to be understood as: memory CD4+ T cells, CD4+CD45RO+CD25-. These TCRs come from a female donor with breast cancer.

The chain recombines TRBV20-1 with TRBJ2-2; D is undetermined. From germline, CDR1 is DFQATT and CDR2 SNEGSKA (reference sequence). This CDR3 contains 18 residues. V was clipped by 0 bases and J by 3 bases, with 20 bases between them. CDR3 sequence reads: CSARDAHPQFAYTGELFF. The CDR3 DNA reads TGCAGTGCTAGAGATGCCCACCCACAGTTTGCCTACACCGGGGAGCTGTTTTTT.

With regard to this clonotype: An end of the junction differs from the germline gene, which may be a read error. This chain joins TRBV7-9 and TRBJ2-7, with 9 positions matching TRBD2. Germline V lookup: CDR1 SEHNR, CDR2 FQNEAQ (reference sequence). The CDR3 is 14 residues long. The CDR3 bases are TGTGCCTGCAGTCCGGGACTAGCAAGCTACGAGCAGTACTTC. Translated, it gives CACSPGLASYEQYF.

The rearrangement links TRBV7-2 to TRBJ1-5; 9 bases fit TRBD1. CDR1 SGHTA and CDR2 FQGNSA come from the germline V gene. The junction had 6 bases not matched to a gene; V was cut back by 5 bases and J by 4 bases. CDR3 length equals 15 residues. CDR3 nucleotides: TGTGCCAGCAGCAGGGGACAGGGAGAAAATCAGCCCCAGCATTTT. Translation: CASSRGQGENQPQHF.

CDR3 nucleotide sequence: TGTGCCAGCAGCCCCCTGGCGGGCGAGCAGTACTTC. Translation gives CASSPLAGEQYF. The chain links TRBV12-3 or TRBV12-4 to TRBJ2-1, with D possibly being TRBD2 (5 bases). The J call could be wrong; TRBJ2-7 is a better fit for the DNA end. CDR3 length: 12 residues.

This clonotype has only a few counts. V usage is TRBV5-1 and J usage is TRBJ2-5, with D uncertain. V was pared by 4 bases and J by 7 bases, with 11 bases between. Germline assignment: CDR1 SGHRS and CDR2 YFSETQ. The CDR3 consists of 12 residues. CDR3 amino acids: CASSLTSGTQYF. CDR3 nucleotides: TGCGCCAGCAGCCTGACTTCTGGGACCCAGTACTTC.

Points on this clonotype: One junction end disagrees with the germline gene, perhaps due to a read error. The chain carries TRBV10-3 and TRBJ1-1, with D tentatively TRBD1 (5 bases). Germline-derived CDR1 and CDR2 are ENHRY and SYGVKD. The CDR3 is made up of 12 amino acids. The CDR3 nucleotides read TGTGCCATCAGCGGGACTTTAGAAGGAGTGACCTTT. Protein sequence: CAISGTLEGVTF.

This clonotype was seen more than once but under ten times. This rearrangement joins TRBV20-1 to TRBJ2-1, with D tentatively TRBD2 (7 bases). The CDR3 is made up of 16 amino acids. The V and J ends lost 3 bases and 0 bases respectively, with 15 bases between them. Germline loops: CDR1 DFQATT, CDR2 SNEGSKA (reference sequence). The CDR3 sequence: CSASLGGAPSYNEQFF. CDR3 DNA sequence: TGCAGTGCTAGTCTGGGGGGGGCCCCCTCCTACAATGAGCAGTTCTTC.

The rearrangement links TRBV7-9 to TRBJ2-3, with 10 bases identical to TRBD2. V lost 6 bases and J lost 1; bases outside the gene matches: 4. The CDR3 length is 15 residues. Germline lookup yields CDR1 SEHNR and CDR2 FQNEAQ (reference sequence). This CDR3 is CASRTGTSGTDTQYF. The CDR3 nucleotides are TGTGCCAGCAGGACCGGGACTAGCGGCACAGATACGCAGTATTTT.

This clonotype was detected only a few times. The gene calls are TRBV29-1 and TRBJ2-1, with 11 bases aligning to TRBD2. Per the germline V gene, CDR1 is SQVTM and CDR2 is ANQGSEA. The CDR3 covers 14 residues. CDR3 region: CSYFLAGGYNEQFF. The DNA for the CDR3 is TGCAGTTACTTCCTAGCGGGGGGATACAATGAGCAGTTCTTC.

This chain connects TRBV7-2 to TRBJ2-3; the match to TRBD1 covers 10 bases. Germline V gives CDR1 SGHTA, CDR2 FQGNSA. Losses at the gene ends were 5 bases for V and 5 bases for J; bases not matched to a gene: 7. The CDR3 contains 15 residues. Written as DNA, the CDR3 is TGTGCCAGCAGCCTGACAGGGGGCGCGGGAGATACGCAGTATTTT. This sequence encodes CASSLTGGAGDTQYF.

For the CDR3, the DNA is TGCAGCGTACCGGGATTGAAGTTTCATGGCTACACCTTC. Its translation: CSVPGLKFHGYTF. The chain carries TRBV29-1 and TRBJ1-2; unclear D gene. Per germline, CDR1 SQVTM and CDR2 ANQGSEA. The CDR3 loop spans 13 amino acids. Deletions cut 6 bases from V and 6 bases from J, with 17 bases between.

J is TRBJ1-2 and V is TRBV4-1; TRBD1 aligns across 7 bases. The CDR3 is 14 amino acids. The trim removed 10 bases at V and 6 bases at J, leaving 14 bases unmatched. The germline V gene encodes CDR1 MGHRA and CDR2 YSYEKL. CDR3 amino acids: CATLSPTGRNGYTF. The CDR3 DNA follows: TGCGCCACCCTATCCCCGACAGGGAGGAATGGCTACACCTTC.

The V and J genes are TRBV4-3 and TRBJ1-2, with D uncertain. V was trimmed by 0 bases and J by 6 bases, leaving 20 bases between them. Germline lookup yields CDR1 LGHNA and CDR2 YSLEER. The CDR3 extends over 17 amino acids. In nucleotides, the CDR3 is TGCGCCAGCAGCCAAGATTATTCGAACGGAGGAACACATGGCTACACCTTC. It codes for CASSQDYSNGGTHGYTF.

V gene TRBV20-1 combines with J gene TRBJ2-1, with D tentatively TRBD2 (6 bases). Trimming cost V 6 bases and J 8 bases, with 11 bases left between them. There are 11 residues in the CDR3. The germline V gene has CDR1 DFQATT and CDR2 SNEGSKA (reference sequence). The CDR3 DNA follows: TGCAGTGCCCGACTAGACTATGAGCAGTTCTTC. It translates to CSARLDYEQFF.

The gene calls are TRBV7-2 and TRBJ1-3; 7 nucleotides align to TRBD1. J was trimmed by 4 bases and V by 4 bases; bases with no gene match: 1. Germline V gene sequence: CDR1 SGHTA, CDR2 FQGNSA. CDR3 length: 13 amino acids. CDR3 DNA: TGTGCCAGCAGCTGGGGACAGGGAAACACCATATATTTT. It is translated as CASSWGQGNTIYF.

The V gene is TRBV5-6, the J gene TRBJ2-5; D unresolved. V shed 4 bases and J shed 2 bases, with 21 bases lying between them. This CDR3 has 17 amino acids. CDR1 is SGHDT and CDR2 is YYEEEE in the germline V gene. For the CDR3, the DNA is TGTGCCAGCAGCGCGCCGAGGATCGTAACCCAGCAAGAGACCCAGTACTTC. It specifies CASSAPRIVTQQETQYF.

The chain uses TRBV6-6 and TRBJ1-6; D is uncertain. The germline gives CDR1 MNHNY, CDR2 SVGAGI (reference sequence). This CDR3 contains 13 residues. Trimming left V 6 bases short and J 1 base short, with 4 bases between. CDR3 protein: CASRVSYNSPLHF. CDR3 DNA sequence: TGTGCCAGCAGGGTTTCCTATAATTCACCCCTCCACTTT.

This clonotype was detected once. This chain links TRBV5-1 with TRBJ2-7, with D unresolved. The CDR3 spans 14 residues. The germline gives CDR1 SGHRS, CDR2 YFSETQ. V lost 1 base to trimming and J lost 0 bases, with 8 bases between them. The CDR3 is CASSLRLDSYEQYF. CDR3 in DNA: TGCGCCAGCAGCTTGCGGTTAGACTCCTACGAGCAGTACTTC.

The chain couples TRBV4-2 to TRBJ2-7, with D perhaps TRBD2 (6 bases). V was pared by 0 bases and J by 7 bases, with 25 bases between. From germline, CDR1 is LGHNA and CDR2 YNFKEQ. The CDR3 totals 18 residues. The CDR3 coding sequence is TGTGCCAGCAGCCAAGATCCCCTACTAGCATCCCCGGTTGGGGAGCAGTACTTC. Its protein is CASSQDPLLASPVGEQYF.

This chain links TRBV12-3 or TRBV12-4 with TRBJ1-2; no definite D call. V dropped 6 bases and J dropped 5 bases, with 13 bases sitting between them. CDR3 length: 13 residues. CDR3 bases: TGTGCCAGCAGCATAGACGCGTTATATGGCTACACCTTC. Protein sequence: CASSIDALYGYTF.

This clonotype was counted a few times. The chain couples TRBV12-2 to TRBJ2-7; the listed D gene, TRBD1, was not tested against the DNA. TRBV12-2 is flagged as a pseudogene. The CDR3 has 17 amino acids. The CDR3 loop is CASRLAWFRTTAYEQYF. The CDR3 DNA is TGTGCAAGTCGCTTAGCCTGGTTTAGGACGACAGCCTACGAGCAGTACTTC.

This clonotype was counted between two and nine times. The gene calls are TRBV10-3 and TRBJ1-2; D unresolved. Trimming took 3 bases from V and 8 from J, leaving 10 bases between them. Germline V lookup: CDR1 ENHRY, CDR2 SYGVKD. CDR3 size: 12 residues. In nucleotides, the CDR3 is TGTGCCATCAGTGAAGCCCGAGAGGGCTACACCTTC. Protein sequence: CAISEAREGYTF.

This clonotype was picked up a small number of times. The chain employs TRBV12-3 or TRBV12-4 and TRBJ1-2; 9 nucleotides line up with TRBD1. There are 15 residues in the CDR3. Germline trimming cut 6 bases from V and 7 bases from J; bases unmatched to any gene: 12. The CDR3 here is CASSPSGTGPSGYTF. The DNA of the CDR3 is TGTGCCAGCAGCCCTTCCGGGACAGGGCCAAGTGGCTACACCTTC.

The chain couples TRBV18 to TRBJ1-1; D might be TRBD1 (5 bases). This CDR3 has 14 amino acids. V was trimmed by 0 bases and J by 7 bases, leaving 12 bases between them. Germline-derived CDR1 and CDR2 are KGHSH and LQKENI. CDR3: CASSPPSGRGEAFF. CDR3 coding DNA: TGTGCCAGCTCACCACCCTCCGGGAGGGGTGAAGCTTTCTTT.

A note on this clonotype: The junction and the germline gene differ at one end; a read error may be behind it. The V call is TRBV28, the J call TRBJ2-2; D is unresolved. From germline, CDR1 is MDHEN and CDR2 SYDVKM. CDR3 size: 15 residues. The DNA of the CDR3 is TGTGCCAGTAGTTTATCGGGCTCGGAAACCGGGGAGCTGTTTTTT. It translates to CASSLSGSETGELFF.

There are a few counts of this clonotype. This chain links TRBV20-1 with TRBJ2-1, with TRBD2 matching 8 bases. CDR1 and CDR2 (germline): DFQATT, SNEGSKA (reference sequence). CDR3 length: 12 amino acids. V shed 8 bases, J shed 9 bases, and the junction held 9 bases outside the gene matches. The CDR3 coding sequence is TGCAGTACGGGACTAGGCGGTAGTGAGCAGTTCTTC. It encodes CSTGLGGSEQFF.